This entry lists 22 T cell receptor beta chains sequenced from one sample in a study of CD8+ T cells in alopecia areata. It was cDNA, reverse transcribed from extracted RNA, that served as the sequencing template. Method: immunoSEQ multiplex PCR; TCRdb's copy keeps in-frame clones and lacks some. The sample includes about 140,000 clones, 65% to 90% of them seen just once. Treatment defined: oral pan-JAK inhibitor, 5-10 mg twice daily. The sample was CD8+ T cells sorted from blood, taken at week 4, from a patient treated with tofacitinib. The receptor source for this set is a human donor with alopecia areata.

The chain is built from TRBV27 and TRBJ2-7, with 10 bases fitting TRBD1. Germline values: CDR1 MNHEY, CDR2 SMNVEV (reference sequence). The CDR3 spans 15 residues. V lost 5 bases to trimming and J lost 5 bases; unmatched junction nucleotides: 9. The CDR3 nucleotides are TGTGCCAGCAGTCCACGGGACAGGGGCTCGGACGAGCAGTACTTC. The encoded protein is CASSPRDRGSDEQYF.

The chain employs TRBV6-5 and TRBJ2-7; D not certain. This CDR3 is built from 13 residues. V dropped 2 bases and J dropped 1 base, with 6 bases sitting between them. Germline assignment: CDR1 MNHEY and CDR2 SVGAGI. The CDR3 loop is CASSYGDSYEQYF. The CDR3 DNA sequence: TGTGCCAGCAGTTACGGGGATTCCTACGAGCAGTACTTC.

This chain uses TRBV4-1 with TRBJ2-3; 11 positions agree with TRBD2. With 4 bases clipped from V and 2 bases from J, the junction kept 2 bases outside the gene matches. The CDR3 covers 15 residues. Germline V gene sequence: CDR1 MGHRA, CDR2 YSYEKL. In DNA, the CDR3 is TGCGCCAGCAGCCGACTAGCGGGGATCACAGATACGCAGTATTTT. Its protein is CASSRLAGITDTQYF.

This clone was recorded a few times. The CDR3 loop reads CASSLAVQGRRELFF. CDR3 DNA: TGTGCCAGCAGCTTAGCTGTCCAGGGCAGAAGGGAGCTGTTTTTT. The chain joins TRBV7-8 to TRBJ2-2, with D possibly TRBD1 on 5 matching bases. V dropped 0 bases and J dropped 9 bases, with 14 bases sitting between them. The CDR3 loop spans 15 amino acids. CDR1 SGHVS and CDR2 FQNEAQ come from the germline V gene.

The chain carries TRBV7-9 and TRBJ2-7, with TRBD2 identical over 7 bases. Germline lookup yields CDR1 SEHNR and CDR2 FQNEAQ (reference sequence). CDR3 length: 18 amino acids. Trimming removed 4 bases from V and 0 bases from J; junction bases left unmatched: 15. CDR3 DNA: TGTGCCAGCAGCTCTCCCCCCGCGGGAGTTTCACCCTCCTACGAGCAGTACTTC. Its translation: CASSSPPAGVSPSYEQYF.

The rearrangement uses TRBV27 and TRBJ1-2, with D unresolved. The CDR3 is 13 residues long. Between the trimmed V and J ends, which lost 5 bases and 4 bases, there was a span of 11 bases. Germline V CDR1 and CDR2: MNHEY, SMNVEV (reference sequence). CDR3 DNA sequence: TGTGCCAGCAGTCCCGGAGGTGCCTATGGCTACACCTTC. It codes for CASSPGGAYGYTF.

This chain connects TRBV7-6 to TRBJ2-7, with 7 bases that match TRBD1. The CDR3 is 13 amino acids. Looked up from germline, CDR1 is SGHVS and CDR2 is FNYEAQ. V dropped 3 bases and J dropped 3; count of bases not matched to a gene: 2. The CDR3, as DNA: TGTGCCAGCAGCTTGGGACAGAACTACGAGCAGTACTTC. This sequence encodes CASSLGQNYEQYF.

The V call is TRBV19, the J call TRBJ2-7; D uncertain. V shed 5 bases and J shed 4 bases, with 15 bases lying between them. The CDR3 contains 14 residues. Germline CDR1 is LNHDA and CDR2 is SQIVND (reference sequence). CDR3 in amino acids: CASSHDSTGYEQYF. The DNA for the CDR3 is TGTGCCAGTAGTCATGACTCCACCGGTTACGAGCAGTACTTC.

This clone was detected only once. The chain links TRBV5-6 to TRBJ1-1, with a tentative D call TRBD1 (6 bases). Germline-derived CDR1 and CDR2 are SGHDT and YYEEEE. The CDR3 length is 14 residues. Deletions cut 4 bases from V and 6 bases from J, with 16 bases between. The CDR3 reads CASSPTGYGAEAFF. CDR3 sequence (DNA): TGTGCCAGCAGCCCTACAGGGTATGGAGCTGAAGCTTTCTTT.

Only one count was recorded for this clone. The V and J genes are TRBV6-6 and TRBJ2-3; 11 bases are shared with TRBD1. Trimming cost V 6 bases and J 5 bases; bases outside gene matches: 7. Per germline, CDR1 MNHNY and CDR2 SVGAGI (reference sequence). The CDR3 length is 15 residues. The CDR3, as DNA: TGTGCCAGCAGCCCCGGACAGGGGGCTGGAGATACGCAGTATTTT. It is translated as CASSPGQGAGDTQYF.

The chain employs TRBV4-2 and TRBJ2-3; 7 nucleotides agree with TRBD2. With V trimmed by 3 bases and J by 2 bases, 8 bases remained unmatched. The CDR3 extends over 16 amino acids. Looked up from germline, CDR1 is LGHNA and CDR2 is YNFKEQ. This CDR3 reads CASSQLRGLTTDTQYF. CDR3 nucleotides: TGTGCCAGCAGCCAGCTGCGGGGACTAACCACAGATACGCAGTATTTT.

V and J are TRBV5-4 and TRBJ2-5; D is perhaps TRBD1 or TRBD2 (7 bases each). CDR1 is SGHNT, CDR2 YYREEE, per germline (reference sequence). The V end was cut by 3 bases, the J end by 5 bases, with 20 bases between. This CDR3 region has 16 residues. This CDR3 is CASSSPNTGEGETQYF. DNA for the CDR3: TGTGCCAGCAGCTCCCCCAACACAGGGGAGGGGGAGACCCAGTACTTC.

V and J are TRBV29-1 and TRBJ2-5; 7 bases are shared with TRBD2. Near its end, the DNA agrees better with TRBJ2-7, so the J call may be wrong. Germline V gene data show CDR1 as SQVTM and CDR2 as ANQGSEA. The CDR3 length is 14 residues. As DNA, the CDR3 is TGCAGCGTCCTCGGGGGGTCGGGGGCCTACGAGCAGTACTTC. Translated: CSVLGGSGAYEQYF.

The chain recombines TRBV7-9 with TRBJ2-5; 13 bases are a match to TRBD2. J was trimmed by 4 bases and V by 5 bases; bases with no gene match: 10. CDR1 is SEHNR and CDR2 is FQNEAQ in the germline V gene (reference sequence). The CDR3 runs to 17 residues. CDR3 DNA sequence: TGTGCCAGCAGCCACCCGGGACTAGCGGGGAACCTAGAGACCCAGTACTTC. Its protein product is CASSHPGLAGNLETQYF.

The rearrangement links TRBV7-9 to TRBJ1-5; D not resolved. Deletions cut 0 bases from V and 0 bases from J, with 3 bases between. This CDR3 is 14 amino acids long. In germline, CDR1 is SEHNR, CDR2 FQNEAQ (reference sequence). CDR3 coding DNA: TGTGCCAGCAGCTTAGCAGGTAGCAATCAGCCCCAGCATTTT. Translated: CASSLAGSNQPQHF. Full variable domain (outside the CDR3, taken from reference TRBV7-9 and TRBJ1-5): DTGVSQNPRHKITKRGQNVTFRCDPISEHNRLYWYRQTLGQGPEFLTYFQNEAQLEKSRLLSDRFSAERPKGSFSTLEIQRTEQGDSAMYLCASSLAGSNQPQHFGDGTRLSIL.

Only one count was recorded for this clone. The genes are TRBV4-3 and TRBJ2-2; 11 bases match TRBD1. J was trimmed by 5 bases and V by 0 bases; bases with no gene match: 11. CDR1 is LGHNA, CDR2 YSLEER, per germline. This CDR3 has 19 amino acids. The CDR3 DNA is TGCGCCAGCAGCCAAGATCTTGTGCTGGACAGGGGGCAAACCGGGGAGCTGTTTTTT. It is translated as CASSQDLVLDRGQTGELFF.

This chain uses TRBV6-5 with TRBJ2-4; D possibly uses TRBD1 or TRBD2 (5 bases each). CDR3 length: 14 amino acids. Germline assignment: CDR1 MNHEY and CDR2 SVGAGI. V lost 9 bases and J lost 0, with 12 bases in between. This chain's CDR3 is CARRDGLAKNIQYF. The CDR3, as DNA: TGTGCCAGACGGGACGGCCTAGCCAAAAACATTCAGTACTTC.

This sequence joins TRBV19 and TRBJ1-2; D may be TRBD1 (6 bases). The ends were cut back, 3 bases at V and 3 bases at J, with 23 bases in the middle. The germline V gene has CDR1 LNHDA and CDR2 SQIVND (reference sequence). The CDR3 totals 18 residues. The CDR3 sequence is CASSMGHPGVDWDYGYTF. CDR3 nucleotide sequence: TGTGCCAGTAGTATGGGACACCCGGGGGTCGATTGGGACTATGGCTACACCTTC. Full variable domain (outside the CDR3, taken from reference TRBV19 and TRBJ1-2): DGGITQSPKYLFRKEGQNVTLSCEQNLNHDAMYWYRQDPGQGLRLIYYSQIVNDFQKGDIAEGYSVSREKKESFPLTVTSAQKNPTAFYLCASSMGHPGVDWDYGYTFGSGTRLTVV.

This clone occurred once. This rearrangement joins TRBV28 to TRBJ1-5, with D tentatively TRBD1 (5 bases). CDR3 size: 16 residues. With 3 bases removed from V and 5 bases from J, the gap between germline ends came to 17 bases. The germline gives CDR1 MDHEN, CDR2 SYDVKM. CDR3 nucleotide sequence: TGTGCCAGCAGTTTCTCGCCCGGGGGAAAGGATCAGCCCCAGCATTTT. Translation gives CASSFSPGGKDQPQHF.

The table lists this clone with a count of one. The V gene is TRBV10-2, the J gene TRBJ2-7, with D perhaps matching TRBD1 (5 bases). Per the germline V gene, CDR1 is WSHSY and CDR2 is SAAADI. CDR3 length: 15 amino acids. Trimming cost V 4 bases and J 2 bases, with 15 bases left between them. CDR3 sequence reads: CASSGTPKGPYEQYF. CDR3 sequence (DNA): TGCGCCAGCAGTGGGACACCGAAAGGCCCCTACGAGCAGTACTTC.

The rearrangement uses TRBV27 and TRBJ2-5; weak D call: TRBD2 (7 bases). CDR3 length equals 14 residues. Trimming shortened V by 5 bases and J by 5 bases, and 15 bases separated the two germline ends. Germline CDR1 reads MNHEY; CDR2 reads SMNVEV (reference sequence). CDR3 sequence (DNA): TGTGCCAGCAGTGGATGGGGGGGCGGGGAGACCCAGTACTTC. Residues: CASSGWGGGETQYF.

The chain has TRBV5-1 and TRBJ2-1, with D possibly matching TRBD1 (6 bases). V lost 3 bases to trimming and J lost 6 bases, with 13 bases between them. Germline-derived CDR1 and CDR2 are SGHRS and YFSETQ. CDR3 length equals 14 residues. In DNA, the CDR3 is TGCGCCAGCAGCTCACCAGGGGATAGCAATGAGCAGTTCTTC. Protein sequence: CASSSPGDSNEQFF.